The clone carrying this T cell receptor beta chain occurred once. One entry per CDR3 protein results from TCRdb running MiXCR on the 5' RACE reads. The sample has over 600,000 distinct CDR3 sequences; roughly 20% are singletons. This record belongs to a study of identical twins. Germline V lookup: CDR1 SGHRS, CDR2 YFSETQ. CDR3 length equals 15 residues. Germline trimming cut 0 bases from V and 10 bases from J; bases unmatched to any gene: 4. These data also formed part of another study, on T cells expressing NK-cell markers. Per that paper: According to the study, TCR beta repertoires originated from sorted CD3+CD56+NKG2C+, CD3+CD56+NKG2C- and CD3+CD56-NKG2C+ T cells.

Sequencing was performed on PBMCs. The receptor's source is a woman under 30 in good health. The chain carries TRBV5-1 and TRBJ2-1, with 13 bases identical to TRBD2. CDR3 residues: CASSLGTSGSTEQFF. CDR3 nucleotides: TGCGCCAGCAGCTTGGGGACTAGCGGGAGTACAGAGCAGTTCTTC.